Listed here are 14 T cell receptor beta chains from one sample, sequenced in a study of blood T cell repertoires in COVID-19. Profiling relied on immunoSEQ multiplex PCR, and the TCRdb table lists in-frame clones only, not all of them. The sample shows 300,000 to 400,000 clones, more than 80% of them seen only once. The sample was PBMCs or T cells enriched from blood (not recorded which). These receptors originate from a man between 18 and 35 years old who had recovered from COVID-19.

The rearrangement links TRBV7-6 to TRBJ2-3; 10 nucleotides line up with TRBD2. The V and J ends lost 5 bases and 1 base, in that order; junction bases with no gene match: 6. The length of the CDR3 is 16 residues. Germline V gene data show CDR1 as SGHVS and CDR2 as FNYEAQ. In DNA, the CDR3 is TGTGCCAGCAGCACGTATCTAGCGGGGGGCACAGATACGCAGTATTTT. It yields the protein CASSTYLAGGTDTQYF.

The chain links TRBV7-6 to TRBJ2-7, with D maybe TRBD2 (5 bases). From germline, CDR1 is SGHVS and CDR2 FNYEAQ. The V end was cut by 5 bases, the J end by 6 bases, with 11 bases between. This CDR3 comprises 12 residues. This CDR3 reads CASSTRRSEQYF. DNA for the CDR3: TGTGCCAGCAGCACCAGGAGGAGCGAGCAGTACTTC.

The chain carries TRBV9 and TRBJ2-5; D not certain. The CDR3 has 13 amino acids. Germline CDR1 is SGDLS and CDR2 is YYNGEE. Trimming stripped 0 bases from V and 2 bases from J, with 5 bases between. The CDR3 is CASSVGQQETQYF. The CDR3 nucleotides are TGTGCCAGCAGCGTAGGCCAGCAAGAGACCCAGTACTTC.

The chain employs TRBV28 and TRBJ2-1; TRBD2 might be the D (6 bases). The CDR3 extends over 15 amino acids. Germline-derived CDR1 and CDR2 are MDHEN and SYDVKM. With 2 bases removed from V and 7 bases from J, the gap between germline ends came to 15 bases. CDR3 DNA: TGTGCCAGCAGTTTAGGGGTCCATGGGGGGAATGAGCAGTTCTTC. It is translated as CASSLGVHGGNEQFF.

The gene calls are TRBV5-1 and TRBJ2-7; D is undetermined. Trimming took 8 bases from V and 2 from J, leaving 14 bases between them. CDR1 is SGHRS, CDR2 YFSETQ, per germline. CDR3 size: 13 residues. CDR3 amino acids: CASTNFGAYEQYF. The CDR3 nucleotides are TGCGCCAGTACCAACTTTGGAGCCTACGAGCAGTACTTC.

V is TRBV7-9 and J is TRBJ2-1; 12 bases agree with TRBD2. This CDR3 comprises 15 residues. V lost 3 bases to trimming and J lost 10 bases; unmatched junction nucleotides: 7. The germline V gene has CDR1 SEHNR and CDR2 FQNEAQ (reference sequence). In nucleotides, the CDR3 is TGTGCCAGCAGCTTTGCTAGCGGGGGGGCAGGGGAGCAGTTCTTC. This sequence encodes CASSFASGGAGEQFF.

J is TRBJ2-7 and V is TRBV27; 9 bases map to TRBD1. With V trimmed by 5 bases and J by 5 bases, 7 bases remained unmatched. Germline lookup yields CDR1 MNHEY and CDR2 SMNVEV (reference sequence). The CDR3 is 14 residues long. CDR3 DNA: TGTGCCAGCAGTGAAGAGGGACAGGGAGACGAGCAGTACTTC. Residues: CASSEEGQGDEQYF.

The chain combines TRBV5-1 with TRBJ2-7, with 8 nucleotides matching TRBD1. After removal of 4 bases from V and 3 bases from J, the junction contained 6 bases not matched to a gene. CDR1 is SGHRS, CDR2 YFSETQ, per germline. This CDR3 has 14 residues. The CDR3 protein is CASSQTGTGYEQYF. The CDR3 DNA reads as TGCGCCAGCAGCCAGACCGGGACAGGCTACGAGCAGTACTTC.

This clone was seen only once. The chain uses TRBV6-1 and TRBJ1-5; 8 nucleotides align to TRBD1. The trim removed 3 bases at V and 6 bases at J, leaving 7 bases unmatched. The CDR3 is made up of 15 amino acids. The germline V gene has CDR1 MNHNS and CDR2 SASEGT. The CDR3 region has the DNA TGTGCCAGCAGTGAGGGACAGGCGGAAGGTCAGCCCCAGCATTTT. Translated, it gives CASSEGQAEGQPQHF.

The chain has TRBV19 and TRBJ2-5, with a tentative D call TRBD1 (6 bases). Germline V gene lookup returns CDR1 LNHDA and CDR2 SQIVND (reference sequence). V was shortened by 6 bases and J by 3 bases, with 17 bases between the two germline ends. The CDR3 extends over 15 amino acids. The CDR3 reads CASSWADRREETQYF. The DNA of the CDR3 is TGTGCCAGTAGCTGGGCCGACAGGCGAGAAGAGACCCAGTACTTC.

The V gene is TRBV7-2, the J gene TRBJ2-7; 13 bases are shared with TRBD2. V dropped 3 bases and J dropped 0; count of bases not matched to a gene: 2. This CDR3 has 16 residues. CDR1 is SGHTA, CDR2 FQGNSA, per germline. CDR3 region: CASSLGLAGSSYEQYF. The CDR3, as DNA: TGTGCCAGCAGCTTGGGACTAGCGGGGAGCTCCTACGAGCAGTACTTC.

The chain has TRBV28 and TRBJ1-5, with D possibly matching TRBD1 (6 bases). V was pared by 6 bases and J by 7 bases, with 16 bases between. The CDR3 covers 14 residues. Germline values: CDR1 MDHEN, CDR2 SYDVKM. CDR3 nucleotides: TGTGCCAGCAGCCCCCACAGGGTTGGCCAGCCCCAGCATTTT. Protein sequence: CASSPHRVGQPQHF.

The chain couples TRBV5-4 to TRBJ2-1; TRBD2 aligns across 8 bases. This CDR3 has 14 residues. The germline V gene encodes CDR1 SGHNT and CDR2 YYREEE (reference sequence). V dropped 1 base and J dropped 7; count of bases not matched to a gene: 4. The CDR3 sequence: CASSLYGRGNEQFF. Here the CDR3 DNA reads TGTGCCAGCAGCTTGTACGGGAGGGGGAATGAGCAGTTCTTC.

The gene calls are TRBV5-1 and TRBJ1-1; 7 bases align to TRBD1. There are 17 residues in the CDR3. Losses at the gene ends were 6 bases for V and 0 bases for J; bases not matched to a gene: 14. Germline V lookup: CDR1 SGHRS, CDR2 YFSETQ. CDR3 DNA: TGCGCCAGCACCAAAGACAGGGCGGTGAAGATGAACACTGAAGCTTTCTTT. Its translation: CASTKDRAVKMNTEAFF.